This T cell receptor (beta chain) emerged from a study of cytomegalovirus exposure and HLA in healthy donors. Study-level information: Among 150 million to 200 million T cells, an earlier analysis found 120 million or so unique TCR beta sequences.

In the PCR, 60 Vbeta and 13 Jbeta primers were used. Profiled with immunoSEQ multiplex PCR; TCRdb holds only in-frame clones, not every one. The sample contains roughly 120,000 clones, 81% of which appear only once. This clone was observed once. What it recognizes is unknown. Overall study findings and caveats: HLA allele associations emerged for 15,000 to 20,000 TCR beta sequences in a later analysis, at 0.05 false discovery rate. As a later analysis showed, several of the most significant clusters appeared to be linked to common viral pathogens. Cytomegalovirus association was assigned to approximately 180 TCR beta chains.

This CDR3 region has 14 residues. The trim removed 4 bases at V and 9 bases at J, leaving 8 bases unmatched. Germline V lookup: CDR1 SGHTA, CDR2 FQGNSA. This receptor was obtained from a woman aged 25 to 39 in good health and CMV-seronegative. The sequencing input was PBMCs. The chain has TRBV7-2 and TRBJ2-1; 8 bases match TRBD2. The CDR3 region is CASSSAGVNGEQFF. CDR3 nucleotides: TGTGCCAGCAGCTCAGCGGGAGTTAATGGTGAGCAGTTCTTC.